The present entry profiles one T cell receptor (beta chain) with its context. These data originate in a study of blood T cell repertoires in COVID-19. Overall study context: The United States, Italy and Spain supplied acute and convalescent COVID-19 samples. Nucleic acid was either cDNA or gDNA, and it came from T cells, B-cell-depleted T cells, or PBMCs.

Per the original data handling: For nucleated cells, counts were estimated from reference gene primer amplification. The assay was immunoSEQ multiplex PCR, and TCRdb's table has in-frame clones only and misses some. V and J calls and clone size are as listed in that table; D and trimming were resolved from the DNA. This sample has approximately 110,000 clones, with about 85% found just once. V gave up 5 bases and J gave up 9 bases, with 14 bases separating them. The germline V gene has CDR1 SGHVS and CDR2 FQNEAQ. The CDR3 is 14 residues long. This TCR derives from a human donor in a cohort sampled during active COVID-19. The gene calls are TRBV7-8 and TRBJ1-6; D call uncertain. The sample consisted of peripheral blood. The chain's CDR3 is CASSPGRLPSPLHF. CDR3 in DNA: TGTGCCAGCAGCCCCGGTCGACTACCTTCACCCCTCCACTTT.